The 21 T cell receptor beta chains presented below share a single source sample, sequenced in a study of T cells in Graves' hyperthyroidism and ophthalmopathy. Amplified TCR beta CDR3 regions came from RNA transcripts. RT-PCR in the first round (using the HTBI primer set) targeted the TCR CDR3. TCRdb fed the multiplex PCR reads into MiXCR, producing one record per CDR3 protein. The sample shows a few hundred thousand distinct CDR3 sequences, roughly 13% of them seen only once. Input material: blood. Receptors were obtained from a woman between 18 and 29 years old with Graves' hyperthyroidism.

This clonotype was counted at least ten times. V usage is TRBV7-3 and J usage is TRBJ2-1; 10 nucleotides align to TRBD2. V trimming: 5 bases; J trimming: 7 bases; junction bases outside the gene matches: 8. CDR3 size: 15 residues. The germline V gene has CDR1 SGHTA and CDR2 FQGTGA. The CDR3 DNA reads TGTGCCAGCAGCCAAAGCGGGAGGGCCCCGAATGAGCAGTTCTTC. Amino acid sequence: CASSQSGRAPNEQFF.

This clonotype was picked up many times. The chain combines TRBV6-2 or TRBV6-3 with TRBJ2-2, with TRBD1 matching 12 bases. The V gene's germline CDR1 is MNHEY and CDR2 SVGEGT. The J segment lost 4 bases and the V segment lost 6 bases, leaving 3 bases of the junction unmatched. This CDR3 contains 15 residues. The CDR3 loop is CASRGTGGITGELFF. The CDR3 DNA reads as TGTGCCAGCAGGGGGACAGGGGGCATCACCGGGGAGCTGTTTTTT.

The gene calls are TRBV28 and TRBJ1-3; possibly TRBD1 for D (6 bases). The germline gives CDR1 MDHEN, CDR2 SYDVKM. The V end lost 5 bases, the J end lost 2 bases, and 16 bases lay between the germline ends. The CDR3 runs 16 residues. For the CDR3, the DNA is TGTGCCAGCAGTCTGGGGGCCGCCGTGGCTGGAAACACCATATATTTT. Translated, it gives CASSLGAAVAGNTIYF.

This clonotype was recorded at least ten times. The germline gene is not matched at one end of the junction; a read error may be the cause. This chain links TRBV5-1 with TRBJ2-7; 7 bases are a match to TRBD1. CDR1 and CDR2 (germline): SGHRS, YFSETQ. This CDR3 has 12 residues. The CDR3 here is CASSGDSYEQYF. In DNA form, the CDR3 reads TGTGCCAGCAGTGGGGACAGCTACGAGCAGTACTTC.

Ten or more counts support this clonotype. One end of the junction fails to match germline, which may point to a read error. The chain has TRBV28 and TRBJ2-2; 7 positions match TRBD1. Per the germline V gene, CDR1 is MDHEN and CDR2 is SYDVKM. This CDR3 spans 13 amino acids. The DNA for the CDR3 is TGCGCCAGCAGCGACAGGGAAGCCGGGGAGCTGTTTTTT. The encoded protein is CASSDREAGELFF. Looking up the rest from reference TRBV28 and TRBJ2-2 gives the full variable domain: DVKVTQSSRYLVKRTGEKVFLECVQDMDHENMFWYRQDPGLGLRLIYFSYDVKMKEKGDIPEGYSVSREKKERFSLILESASTNQTSMYLCASSDREAGELFFGEGSRLTVL.

This clonotype has a count of ten or more. The rearrangement links TRBV18 to TRBJ2-7, with TRBD1 matching over 7 bases. The ends lost 2 bases at V and 6 bases at J; junction bases unmatched: 4. This CDR3 has 13 amino acids. Per germline, CDR1 KGHSH and CDR2 LQKENI. CDR3 amino acids: CASSPATGVEQYF. CDR3 nucleotides: TGTGCCAGCTCACCAGCAACAGGGGTCGAGCAGTACTTC.

This clonotype was detected ten times or more. CDR3 bases: TGTGCCAGCGGGGTAGCGGGAGCCCCAGATACGCAGTATTTT. Translated, it gives CASGVAGAPDTQYF. This chain links TRBV7-9 with TRBJ2-3; 9 bases match TRBD2. Germline-derived CDR1 and CDR2 are SEHNR and FQNEAQ (reference sequence). Trimming cost V 8 bases and J 4 bases; bases outside gene matches: 7. CDR3 size: 14 residues.

This clonotype has only a few counts. This chain joins TRBV9 and TRBJ1-2; 7 bases align to TRBD1. This CDR3 has 15 amino acids. V lost 4 bases, J lost 4 bases, and 10 bases stayed unmatched. The germline CDR1 and CDR2 sequences are SGDLS and YYNGEE. DNA for the CDR3: TGTGCCAGCAGCTCTTCCCCAGGGGGAACCTATGGCTACACCTTC. It yields the protein CASSSSPGGTYGYTF. The full variable domain, with the rest looked up from reference TRBV9 and TRBJ1-2, is DSGVTQTPKHLITATGQRVTLRCSPRSGDLSVYWYQQSLDQGLQFLIQYYNGEERAKGNILERFSAQQFPDLHSELNLSSLELGDSALYFCASSSSPGGTYGYTFGSGTRLTVV.

The genes are TRBV9 and TRBJ2-7; no definite D call. The CDR3 spans 16 residues. Trimming cost V 0 bases and J 0 bases, with 13 bases left between them. The germline CDR1 and CDR2 sequences are SGDLS and YYNGEE. Here the CDR3 reads CASSVGSGSSSYEQYF. The CDR3 DNA follows: TGTGCCAGCAGCGTAGGGTCAGGTTCTAGCTCCTACGAGCAGTACTTC.

In its sample, this clonotype was seen many times. The chain has TRBV7-9 and TRBJ1-5; 7 bases map to TRBD1. Germline trimming cut 5 bases from V and 5 bases from J; bases unmatched to any gene: 9. The CDR3 loop spans 15 amino acids. Germline V gives CDR1 SEHNR, CDR2 FQNEAQ (reference sequence). Written as DNA, the CDR3 is TGTGCCAGCAGCACCGACAGGGAAGGGGATCAGCCCCAGCATTTT. Protein product: CASSTDREGDQPQHF.

The chain couples TRBV6-1 to TRBJ2-2, with a possible D match to TRBD2 (6 bases). The V end lost 6 bases, the J end lost 4 bases, and 15 bases lay between the germline ends. CDR1 and CDR2 from the germline V gene are MNHNS and SASEGT. The CDR3 sequence is 15 residues long. CDR3 in amino acids: CASRWELGGTGELFF. CDR3 bases: TGTGCCAGCAGGTGGGAGTTGGGAGGCACCGGGGAGCTGTTTTTT.

This clonotype was counted many times. The chain is built from TRBV5-4 and TRBJ1-1; maybe TRBD1 (5 bases). CDR3 length: 16 residues. Between the trimmed V and J ends, which lost 3 bases and 1 base, there was a span of 16 bases. Germline CDR1 reads SGHNT; CDR2 reads YYREEE (reference sequence). The CDR3 bases are TGTGCCAGCAGCTCCCAGGGCACAAAGCGGAACACTGAAGCTTTCTTT. This translates into CASSSQGTKRNTEAFF.

Points on this clonotype: A much larger clone differs by one base, so this may be a read error. V is TRBV20-1 and J is TRBJ2-1; D not certain. The germline V gene has CDR1 DFQATT and CDR2 SNEGSKA (reference sequence). The CDR3 has 11 amino acids. V was clipped by 8 bases and J by 7 bases, with 12 bases between them. The CDR3 here is CSSPTQNEQFF. As DNA, the CDR3 is TGCAGTTCTCCAACCCAGAATGAGCAGTTCTTC.

This clonotype was counted many times. The J gene is TRBJ2-1, the V gene TRBV20-1, with 7 bases lining up with TRBD2. The length of the CDR3 is 16 residues. Germline assignment: CDR1 DFQATT and CDR2 SNEGSKA (reference sequence). The trim removed 6 bases at V and 3 bases at J, leaving 14 bases unmatched. The DNA for the CDR3 is TGCAGTGCCCCTAAGCTGAGGGAGCGGGGCTACAATGAGCAGTTCTTC. Its translation: CSAPKLRERGYNEQFF.

With regard to this clonotype: Its ends do not fully match the called genes, so a read error is possible. This chain connects TRBV12-3 or TRBV12-4 to TRBJ2-2, with 7 positions matching TRBD1. The CDR3 runs 14 residues. CDR3 nucleotides: TGTGCCAGCACCCGGACAGGAAATCTCGGGGAACTGTTTTTT. Its protein is CASTRTGNLGELFF.

The CDR3: CASSAGLASGELFF. For the CDR3, the DNA is TGTGCCAGCAGTGCCGGACTAGCGTCCGGGGAGCTGTTTTTT. The chain uses TRBV27 and TRBJ2-2; TRBD2 agrees at 9 bases. The CDR3 consists of 14 residues. V shed 5 bases, J shed 6 bases, and the junction held 4 bases outside the gene matches. Germline CDR1 is MNHEY and CDR2 is SMNVEV (reference sequence).

Many counts were recorded for this clonotype. The V and J genes are TRBV29-1 and TRBJ1-1; the D gene is possibly TRBD1 (5 bases). The germline V and J ends were trimmed by 2 bases and 0 bases, with 7 bases remaining between them. This CDR3 has 13 amino acids. CDR1 and CDR2 (germline): SQVTM, ANQGSEA. The CDR3: CSVERQMNTEAFF. DNA of the CDR3: TGCAGCGTTGAAAGACAGATGAACACTGAAGCTTTCTTT.

This clonotype was seen more than once but under ten times. The chain is built from TRBV2 and TRBJ1-1; D is uncertain. The CDR3 is 13 residues long. Germline V gene data show CDR1 as SNHLY and CDR2 as FYNNEI. The ends were cut back, 8 bases at V and 2 bases at J, with 12 bases in the middle. The CDR3 sequence is CASYLGRNTEAFF. CDR3 bases: TGTGCCAGCTATCTGGGTCGAAACACTGAAGCTTTCTTT.

J is TRBJ2-5 and V is TRBV5-1, with 7 bases matching TRBD2. The J segment lost 6 bases and the V segment lost 4 bases, leaving 6 bases of the junction unmatched. This CDR3 has 13 residues. The germline gives CDR1 SGHRS, CDR2 YFSETQ. CDR3 protein: CASSEGGLQTQYF. The CDR3 DNA follows: TGCGCCAGCAGCGAGGGAGGGCTTCAGACCCAGTACTTC.

This clonotype was observed at least ten times. V gene TRBV30 combines with J gene TRBJ2-1; 11 bases fit TRBD2. Per germline, CDR1 GTSNPN and CDR2 SVGIG (reference sequence). The ends lost 0 bases at V and 6 bases at J; junction bases unmatched: 1. CDR3 length: 14 residues. The CDR3: CAWSVGTSGNEQFF. The CDR3 nucleotides read TGTGCCTGGAGTGTAGGGACTAGCGGCAATGAGCAGTTCTTC.

This clonotype was seen more than once but under ten times. V gene TRBV28 combines with J gene TRBJ2-2; TRBD2 matches at 12 bases. This CDR3 has 17 amino acids. The ends lost 3 bases at V and 4 bases at J; junction bases unmatched: 6. The V gene's germline CDR1 is MDHEN and CDR2 SYDVKM. This CDR3 reads CASSFPSGRAGTGELFF. The CDR3 region has the DNA TGTGCCAGCAGTTTCCCTAGCGGGAGGGCCGGCACCGGGGAGCTGTTTTTT.